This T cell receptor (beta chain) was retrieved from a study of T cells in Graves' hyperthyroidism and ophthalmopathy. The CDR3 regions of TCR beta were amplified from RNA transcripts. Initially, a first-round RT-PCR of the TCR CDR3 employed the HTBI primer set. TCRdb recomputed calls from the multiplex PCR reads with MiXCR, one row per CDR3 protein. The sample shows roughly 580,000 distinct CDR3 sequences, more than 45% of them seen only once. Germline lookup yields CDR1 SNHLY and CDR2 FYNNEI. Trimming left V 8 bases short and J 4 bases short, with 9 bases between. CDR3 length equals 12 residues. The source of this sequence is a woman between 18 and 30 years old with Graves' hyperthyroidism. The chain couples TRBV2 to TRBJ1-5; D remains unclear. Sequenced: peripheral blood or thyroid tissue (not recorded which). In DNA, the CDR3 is TGTGCCAGCGCCACCCGTAATCAGCCCCAGCATTTT. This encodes CASATRNQPQHF. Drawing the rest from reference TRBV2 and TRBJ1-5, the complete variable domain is EPEVTQTPSHQVTQMGQEVILRCVPISNHLYFYWYRQILGQKVEFLVSFYNNEISEKSEIFDDQFSVERPDGSNFTLKIRSTKLEDSAMYFCASATRNQPQHFGDGTRLSIL.